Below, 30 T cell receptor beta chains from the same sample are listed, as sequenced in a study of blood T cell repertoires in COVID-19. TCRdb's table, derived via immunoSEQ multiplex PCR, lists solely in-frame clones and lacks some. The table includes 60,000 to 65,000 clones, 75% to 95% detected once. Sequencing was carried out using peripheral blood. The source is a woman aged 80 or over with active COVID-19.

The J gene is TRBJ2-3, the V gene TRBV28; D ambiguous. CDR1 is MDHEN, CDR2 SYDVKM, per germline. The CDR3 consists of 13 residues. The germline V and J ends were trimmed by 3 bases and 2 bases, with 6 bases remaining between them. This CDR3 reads CASSFLATDTQYF. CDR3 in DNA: TGTGCCAGCAGTTTCTTGGCCACAGATACGCAGTATTTT. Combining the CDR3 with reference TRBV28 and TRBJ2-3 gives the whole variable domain DVKVTQSSRYLVKRTGEKVFLECVQDMDHENMFWYRQDPGLGLRLIYFSYDVKMKEKGDIPEGYSVSREKKERFSLILESASTNQTSMYLCASSFLATDTQYFGPGTRLTVL.

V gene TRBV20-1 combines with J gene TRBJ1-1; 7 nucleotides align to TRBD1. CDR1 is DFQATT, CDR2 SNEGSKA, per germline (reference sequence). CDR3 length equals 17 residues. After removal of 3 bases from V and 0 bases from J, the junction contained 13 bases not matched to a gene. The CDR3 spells CSASPSAGQTMNTEAFF. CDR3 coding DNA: TGCAGTGCTAGTCCCTCCGCGGGACAGACTATGAACACTGAAGCTTTCTTT.

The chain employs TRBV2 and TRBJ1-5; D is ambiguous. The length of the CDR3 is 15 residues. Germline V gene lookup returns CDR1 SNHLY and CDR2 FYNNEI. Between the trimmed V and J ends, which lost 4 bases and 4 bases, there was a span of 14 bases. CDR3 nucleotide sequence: TGTGCCAGCAGTGGCACCCTAGTCCGTAATCAGCCCCAGCATTTT. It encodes CASSGTLVRNQPQHF. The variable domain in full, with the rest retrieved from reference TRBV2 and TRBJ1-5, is EPEVTQTPSHQVTQMGQEVILRCVPISNHLYFYWYRQILGQKVEFLVSFYNNEISEKSEIFDDQFSVERPDGSNFTLKIRSTKLEDSAMYFCASSGTLVRNQPQHFGDGTRLSIL.

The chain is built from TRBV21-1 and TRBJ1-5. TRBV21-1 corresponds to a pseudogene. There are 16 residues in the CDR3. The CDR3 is CASSKDPAYSNQPQHF. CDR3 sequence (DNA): TGTGCCAGCAGCAAAGATCCAGCGTATAGCAATCAGCCCCAGCATTTT.

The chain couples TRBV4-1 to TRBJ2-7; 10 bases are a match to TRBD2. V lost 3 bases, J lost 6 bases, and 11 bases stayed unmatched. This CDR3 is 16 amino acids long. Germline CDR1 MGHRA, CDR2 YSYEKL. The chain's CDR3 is CASSHPGLAARGEQYF. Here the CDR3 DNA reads TGCGCCAGCAGCCACCCAGGACTAGCGGCGAGGGGCGAGCAGTACTTC.

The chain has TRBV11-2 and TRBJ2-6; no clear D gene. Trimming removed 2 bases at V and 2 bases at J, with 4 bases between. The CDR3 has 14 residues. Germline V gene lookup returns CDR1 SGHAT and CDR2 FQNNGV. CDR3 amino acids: CASSLLAGANVLTF. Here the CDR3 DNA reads TGTGCCAGCAGCTTATTAGCTGGGGCCAACGTCCTGACTTTC.

CDR3 region: CASSSTGDGFTEAFF. CDR3 nucleotides: TGTGCCAGCAGCTCGACAGGGGATGGGTTCACTGAAGCTTTCTTT. The chain links TRBV7-9 to TRBJ1-1, with TRBD1 identical over 8 bases. The CDR3 consists of 15 residues. After removal of 4 bases from V and 4 bases from J, the junction contained 8 bases not matched to a gene. Germline assignment: CDR1 SEHNR and CDR2 FQNEAQ (reference sequence).

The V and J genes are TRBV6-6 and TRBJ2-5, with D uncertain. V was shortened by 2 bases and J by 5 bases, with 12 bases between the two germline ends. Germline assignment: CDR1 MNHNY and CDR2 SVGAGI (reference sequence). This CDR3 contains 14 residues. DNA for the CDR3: TGTGCCAGCAGTTACGTCACAGCCCGGGAGACCCAGTACTTC. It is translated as CASSYVTARETQYF.

DNA of the CDR3: TGTGCCAGTAGTATCTCCCTTTACAATGAGCAGTTCTTC. It specifies CASSISLYNEQFF. J is TRBJ2-1 and V is TRBV19, with unresolved D. V lost 3 bases and J lost 4, with 7 bases in between. Germline V lookup: CDR1 LNHDA, CDR2 SQIVND (reference sequence). The CDR3 is 13 amino acids. Using reference TRBV19 and TRBJ2-1 for the parts outside the CDR3, the full variable domain is DGGITQSPKYLFRKEGQNVTLSCEQNLNHDAMYWYRQDPGQGLRLIYYSQIVNDFQKGDIAEGYSVSREKKESFPLTVTSAQKNPTAFYLCASSISLYNEQFFGPGTRLTVL.

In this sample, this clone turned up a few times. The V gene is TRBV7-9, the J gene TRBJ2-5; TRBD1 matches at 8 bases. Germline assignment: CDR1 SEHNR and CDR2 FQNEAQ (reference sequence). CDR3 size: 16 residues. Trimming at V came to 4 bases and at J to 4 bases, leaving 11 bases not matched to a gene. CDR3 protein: CASSSTGAQGRETQYF. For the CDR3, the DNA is TGTGCCAGCAGCTCGACAGGGGCCCAAGGACGAGAGACCCAGTACTTC.

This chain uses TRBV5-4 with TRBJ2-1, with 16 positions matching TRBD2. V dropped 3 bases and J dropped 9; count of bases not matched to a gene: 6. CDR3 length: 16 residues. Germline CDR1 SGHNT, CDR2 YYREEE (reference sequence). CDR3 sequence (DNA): TGTGCCAGCAGCTCCGGGACTAGCGGGGGGGCCGCTGAGCAGTTCTTC. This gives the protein CASSSGTSGGAAEQFF.

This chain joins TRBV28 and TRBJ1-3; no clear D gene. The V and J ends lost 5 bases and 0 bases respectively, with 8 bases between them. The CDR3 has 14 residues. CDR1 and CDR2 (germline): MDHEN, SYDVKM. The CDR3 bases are TGTGCCAGCAGTCAGTTAAACTCTGGAAACACCATATATTTT. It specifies CASSQLNSGNTIYF.

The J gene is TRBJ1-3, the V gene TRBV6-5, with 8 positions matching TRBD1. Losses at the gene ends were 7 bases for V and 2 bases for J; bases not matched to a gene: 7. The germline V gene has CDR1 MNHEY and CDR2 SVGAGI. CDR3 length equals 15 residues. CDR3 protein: CASTTDREAGNTIYF. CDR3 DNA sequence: TGTGCCAGCACCACGGACAGGGAAGCTGGAAACACCATATATTTT.

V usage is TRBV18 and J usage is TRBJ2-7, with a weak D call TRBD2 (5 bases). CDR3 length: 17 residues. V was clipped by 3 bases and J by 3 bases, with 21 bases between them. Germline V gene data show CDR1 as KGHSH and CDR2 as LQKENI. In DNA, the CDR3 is TGTGCCAGCTCACCTCTCCCCATTACGGGGAGTGGCTACGAGCAGTACTTC. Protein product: CASSPLPITGSGYEQYF. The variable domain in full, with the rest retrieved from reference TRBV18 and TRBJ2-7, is NAGVMQNPRHLVRRRGQEARLRCSPMKGHSHVYWYRQLPEEGLKFMVYLQKENIIDESGMPKERFSAEFPKEGPSILRIQQVVRGDSAAYFCASSPLPITGSGYEQYFGPGTRLTVT.

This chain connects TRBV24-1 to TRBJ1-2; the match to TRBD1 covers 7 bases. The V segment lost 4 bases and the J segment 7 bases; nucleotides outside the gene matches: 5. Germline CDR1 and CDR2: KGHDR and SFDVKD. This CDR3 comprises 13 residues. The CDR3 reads CATSDWTGFGYTF. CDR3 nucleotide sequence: TGTGCCACCAGTGACTGGACAGGTTTTGGCTACACCTTC.

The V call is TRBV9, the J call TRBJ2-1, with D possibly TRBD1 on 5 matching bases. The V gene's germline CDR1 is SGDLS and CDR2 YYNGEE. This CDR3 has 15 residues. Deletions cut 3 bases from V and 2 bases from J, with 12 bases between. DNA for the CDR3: TGTGCCAGCAGCGGATACGACAGACCCTACAATGAGCAGTTCTTC. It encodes CASSGYDRPYNEQFF.

CDR3 region: CAISESGRGVIGELFF. CDR3 sequence (DNA): TGTGCCATCAGTGAGTCAGGCAGGGGAGTTATCGGGGAGCTGTTTTTT. The chain couples TRBV10-3 to TRBJ2-2; maybe TRBD1 (6 bases). CDR3 size: 16 residues. Germline V gene sequence: CDR1 ENHRY, CDR2 SYGVKD. V dropped 0 bases and J dropped 7 bases, with 15 bases sitting between them.

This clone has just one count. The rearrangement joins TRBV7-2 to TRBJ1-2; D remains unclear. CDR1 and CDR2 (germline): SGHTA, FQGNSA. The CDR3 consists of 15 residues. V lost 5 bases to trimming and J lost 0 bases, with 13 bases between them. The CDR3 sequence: CASSPLGSTNYGYTF. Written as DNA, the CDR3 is TGTGCCAGCAGCCCCTTGGGCAGTACTAACTATGGCTACACCTTC.

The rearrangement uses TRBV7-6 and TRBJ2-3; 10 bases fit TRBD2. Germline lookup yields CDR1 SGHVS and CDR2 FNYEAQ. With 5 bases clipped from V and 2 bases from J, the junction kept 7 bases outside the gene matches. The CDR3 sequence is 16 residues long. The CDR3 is CASSLLAGPDTDTQYF. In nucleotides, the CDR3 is TGTGCCAGCAGCCTACTAGCGGGGCCGGACACAGATACGCAGTATTTT.

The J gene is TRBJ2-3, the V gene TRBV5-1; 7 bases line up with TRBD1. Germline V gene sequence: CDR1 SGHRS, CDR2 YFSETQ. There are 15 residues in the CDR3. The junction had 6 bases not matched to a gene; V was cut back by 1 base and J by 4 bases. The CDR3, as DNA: TGCGCCAGCAGCTTGCAGGGAAGGGGGCCAGATACGCAGTATTTT. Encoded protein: CASSLQGRGPDTQYF.

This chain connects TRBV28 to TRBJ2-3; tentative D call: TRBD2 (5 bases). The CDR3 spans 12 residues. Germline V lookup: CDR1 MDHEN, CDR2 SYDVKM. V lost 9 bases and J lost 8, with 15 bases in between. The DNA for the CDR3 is TGTGCCAGTAACATAGCGATTGGTACGCAGTATTTT. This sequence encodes CASNIAIGTQYF.

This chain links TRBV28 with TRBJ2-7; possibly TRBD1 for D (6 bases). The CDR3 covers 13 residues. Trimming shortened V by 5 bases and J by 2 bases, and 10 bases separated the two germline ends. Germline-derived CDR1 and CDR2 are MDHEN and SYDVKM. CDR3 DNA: TGTGCCAGCAGTAAGGGGACAACCTACGAGCAGTACTTC. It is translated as CASSKGTTYEQYF.

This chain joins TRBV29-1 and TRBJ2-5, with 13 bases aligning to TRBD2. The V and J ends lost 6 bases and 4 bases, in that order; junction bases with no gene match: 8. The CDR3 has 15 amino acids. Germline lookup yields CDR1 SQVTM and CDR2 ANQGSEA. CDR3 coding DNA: TGCAGCGTGTATACTAGCGGGAGGGCCCTAGAGACCCAGTACTTC. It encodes CSVYTSGRALETQYF.

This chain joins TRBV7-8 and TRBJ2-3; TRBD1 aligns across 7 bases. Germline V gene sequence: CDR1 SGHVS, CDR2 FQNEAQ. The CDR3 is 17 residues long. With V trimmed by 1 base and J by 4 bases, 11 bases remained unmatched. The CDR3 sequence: CASSLGDRVWWADTQYF. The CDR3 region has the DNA TGTGCCAGCAGCTTAGGAGACAGGGTCTGGTGGGCAGATACGCAGTATTTT. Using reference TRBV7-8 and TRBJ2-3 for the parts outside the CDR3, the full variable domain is GAGVSQSPRYKVAKRGQDVALRCDPISGHVSLFWYQQALGQGPEFLTYFQNEAQLDKSGLPSDRFFAERPEGSVSTLKIQRTQQEDSAVYLCASSLGDRVWWADTQYFGPGTRLTVL.

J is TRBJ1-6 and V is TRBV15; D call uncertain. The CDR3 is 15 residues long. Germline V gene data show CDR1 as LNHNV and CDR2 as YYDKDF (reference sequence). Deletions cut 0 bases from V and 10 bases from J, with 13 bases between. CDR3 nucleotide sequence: TGTGCCACCAGCAGAGATAGCACGACCGGATCACCCCTCCACTTT. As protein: CATSRDSTTGSPLHF.

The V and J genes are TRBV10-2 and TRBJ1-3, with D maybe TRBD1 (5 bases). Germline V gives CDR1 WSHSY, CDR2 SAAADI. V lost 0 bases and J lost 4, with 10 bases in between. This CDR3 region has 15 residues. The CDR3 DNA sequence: TGCGCCAGCAGTGAGTCGATATGGGGCGGAAACACCATATATTTT. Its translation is CASSESIWGGNTIYF.

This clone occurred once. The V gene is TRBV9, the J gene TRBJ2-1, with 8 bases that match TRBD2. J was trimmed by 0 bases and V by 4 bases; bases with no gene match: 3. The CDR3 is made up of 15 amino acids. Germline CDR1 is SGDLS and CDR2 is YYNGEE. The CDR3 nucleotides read TGTGCCAGCAGCCAAAGCGGGGGCTCCTACAATGAGCAGTTCTTC. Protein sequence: CASSQSGGSYNEQFF.

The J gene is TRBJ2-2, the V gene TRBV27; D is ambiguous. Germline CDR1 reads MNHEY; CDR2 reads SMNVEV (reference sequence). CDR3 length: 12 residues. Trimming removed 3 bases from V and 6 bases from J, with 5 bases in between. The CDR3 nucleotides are TGTGCCAGCAGTTTTCTATCCGGGGAGCTGTTTTTT. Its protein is CASSFLSGELFF.

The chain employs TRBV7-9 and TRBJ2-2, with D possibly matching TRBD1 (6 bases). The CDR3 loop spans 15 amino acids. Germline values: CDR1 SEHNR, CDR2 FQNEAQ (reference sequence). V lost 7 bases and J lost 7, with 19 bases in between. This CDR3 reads CASTKGQGRNGELFF. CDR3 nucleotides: TGTGCCAGCACCAAGGGGCAGGGGCGGAACGGGGAGCTGTTTTTT.

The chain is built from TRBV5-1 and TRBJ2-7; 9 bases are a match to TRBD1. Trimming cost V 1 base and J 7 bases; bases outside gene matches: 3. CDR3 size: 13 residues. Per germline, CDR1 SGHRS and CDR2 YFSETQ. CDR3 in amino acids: CASSLRQGVEQYF. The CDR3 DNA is TGCGCCAGCAGCTTGAGACAGGGGGTTGAGCAGTACTTC.